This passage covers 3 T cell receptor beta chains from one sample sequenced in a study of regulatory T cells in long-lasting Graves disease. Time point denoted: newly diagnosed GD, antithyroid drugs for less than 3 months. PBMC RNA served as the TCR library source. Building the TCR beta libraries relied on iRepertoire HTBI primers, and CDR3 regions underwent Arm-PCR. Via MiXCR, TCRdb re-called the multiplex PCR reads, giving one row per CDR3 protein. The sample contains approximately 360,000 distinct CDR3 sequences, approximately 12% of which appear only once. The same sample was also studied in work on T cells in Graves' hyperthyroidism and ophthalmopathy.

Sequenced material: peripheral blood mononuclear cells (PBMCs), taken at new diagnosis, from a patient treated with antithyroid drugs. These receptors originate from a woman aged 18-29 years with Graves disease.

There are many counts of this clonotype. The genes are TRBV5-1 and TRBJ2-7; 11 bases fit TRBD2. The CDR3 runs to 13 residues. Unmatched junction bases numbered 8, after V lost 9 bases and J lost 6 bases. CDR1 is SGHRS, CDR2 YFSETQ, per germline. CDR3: CATKVGTSGEQYF. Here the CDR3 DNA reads TGCGCCACCAAGGTCGGGACTAGCGGCGAGCAGTACTTC.

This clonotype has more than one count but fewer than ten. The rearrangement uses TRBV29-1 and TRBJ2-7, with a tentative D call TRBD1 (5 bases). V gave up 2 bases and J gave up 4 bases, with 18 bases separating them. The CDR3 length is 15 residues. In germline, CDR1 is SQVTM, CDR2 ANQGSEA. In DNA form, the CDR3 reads TGCAGCGTTGAACTTAAGCGACAGTGGCAGTACGAGCAGTACTTC. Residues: CSVELKRQWQYEQYF.

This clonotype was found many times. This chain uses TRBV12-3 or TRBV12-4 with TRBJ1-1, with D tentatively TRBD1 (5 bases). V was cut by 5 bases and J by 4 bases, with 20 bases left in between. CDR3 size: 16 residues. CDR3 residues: CASSAGKGQRITEAFF. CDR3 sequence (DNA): TGTGCCAGCAGTGCGGGTAAGGGGCAACGCATCACTGAAGCTTTCTTT.